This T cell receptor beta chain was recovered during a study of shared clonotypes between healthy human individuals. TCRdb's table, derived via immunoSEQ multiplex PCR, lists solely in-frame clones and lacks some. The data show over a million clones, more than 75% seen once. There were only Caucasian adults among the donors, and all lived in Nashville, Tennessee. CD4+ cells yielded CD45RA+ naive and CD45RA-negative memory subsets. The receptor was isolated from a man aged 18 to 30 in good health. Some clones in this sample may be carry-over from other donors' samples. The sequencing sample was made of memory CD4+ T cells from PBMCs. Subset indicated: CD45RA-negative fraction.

CDR3 bases: TGTGCCAGCAGCTTGGGATATGCTTGGGATCCATCCTCCTACGAGCAGTACTTC. This codes for CASSLGYAWDPSSYEQYF. This sequence joins TRBV5-6 and TRBJ2-5; D remains unclear. The assigned J gene may be wrong: the sequence end matches TRBJ2-7 better. CDR3 length: 18 amino acids. Per germline, CDR1 SGHDT and CDR2 YYEEEE.